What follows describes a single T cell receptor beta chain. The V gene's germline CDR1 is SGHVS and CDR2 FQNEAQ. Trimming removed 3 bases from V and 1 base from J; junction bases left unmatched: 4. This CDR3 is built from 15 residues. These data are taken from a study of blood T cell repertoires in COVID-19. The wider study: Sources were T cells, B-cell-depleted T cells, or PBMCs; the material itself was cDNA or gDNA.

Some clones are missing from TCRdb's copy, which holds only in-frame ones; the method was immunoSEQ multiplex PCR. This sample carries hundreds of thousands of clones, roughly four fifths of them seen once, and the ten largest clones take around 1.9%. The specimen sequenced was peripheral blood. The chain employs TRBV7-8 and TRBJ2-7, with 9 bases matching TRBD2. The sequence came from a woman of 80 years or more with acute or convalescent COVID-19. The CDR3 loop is CASSFTAGGSYEQYF. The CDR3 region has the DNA TGTGCCAGCAGCTTTACCGCGGGAGGGTCCTACGAGCAGTACTTC.